This T cell receptor (beta chain) was retrieved from a study of blood T cell repertoires in COVID-19. Study background: Samples of COVID-19 (acute and convalescent) were obtained from the United States, Italy and Spain. PBMCs, B-cell-depleted T cells, or T cells were the source of the cDNA or gDNA that made up the material.

V lost 8 bases, J lost 4 bases, and 17 bases lay in between. The CDR3 consists of 13 residues. The germline gives CDR1 SQVTM, CDR2 ANQGSEA. In the original workflow: Amplification from reference gene primers served as the basis for estimated nucleated cell counts. This table comes from immunoSEQ multiplex PCR, and its TCRdb copy is limited to in-frame clones, with some not included. V and J calls and clone size are given by that table; D and trimming were obtained from the DNA. This sample yields 150,000 to 200,000 clones, of which 89% are seen a single time; about 2.8% belongs to the top ten. The chain carries TRBV29-1 and TRBJ1-1; no reliable D call. This sequence was found in a man between 60 and 75 years old with acute or convalescent COVID-19. Sequenced input: peripheral blood. The CDR3 DNA follows: TGCAGCTCAAATACGGGTTTCGGCACTGAAGCTTTCTTT. Protein sequence: CSSNTGFGTEAFF.